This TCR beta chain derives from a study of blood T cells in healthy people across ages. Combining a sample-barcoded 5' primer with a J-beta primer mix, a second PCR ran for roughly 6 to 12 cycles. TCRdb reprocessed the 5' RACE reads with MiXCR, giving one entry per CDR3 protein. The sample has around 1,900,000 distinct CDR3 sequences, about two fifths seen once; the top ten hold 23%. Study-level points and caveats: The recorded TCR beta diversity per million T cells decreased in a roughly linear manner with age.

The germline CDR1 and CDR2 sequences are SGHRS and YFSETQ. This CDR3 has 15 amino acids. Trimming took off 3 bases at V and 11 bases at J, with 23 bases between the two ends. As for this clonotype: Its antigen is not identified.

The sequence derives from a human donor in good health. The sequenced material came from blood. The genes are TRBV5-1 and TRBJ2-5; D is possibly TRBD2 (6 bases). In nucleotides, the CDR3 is TGCGCCAGCAGCTCCACTAGCCTGCCACACAATGAGCAGTACTTC. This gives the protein CASSSTSLPHNEQYF.